The clone carrying this TCR beta chain was picked up many times. This entry is derived from a study of identical twins. TCRdb passed the 5' RACE reads through MiXCR, listing each CDR3 protein once. This repertoire shows 350,000 to 500,000 distinct CDR3 sequences, around 20% found once; its top ten account for around 10%. The CDR3 has 15 residues. V lost 4 bases to trimming and J lost 3 bases; unmatched junction nucleotides: 1. Per germline, CDR1 ENHRY and CDR2 SYGVKD. Material: naive T cells sorted from blood. This rearrangement joins TRBV10-3 to TRBJ2-1; 12 nucleotides match TRBD2. The TCR comes from a man aged 45-60 years in good health. CDR3 region: CAISATSGGYNEQFF. CDR3 sequence (DNA): TGTGCCATCAGTGCGACTAGCGGGGGCTACAATGAGCAGTTCTTC.